Listed here are 2 T cell receptor beta chains from one sample, sequenced in a study of cytomegalovirus exposure and HLA in healthy donors. The PCR had 60 Vbeta and 13 Jbeta primers. Assay used: immunoSEQ multiplex PCR; TCRdb lists only in-frame clones, some missing. The sample holds roughly 300,000 clones, approximately 90% seen once. The sequenced sample consisted of PBMCs. Receptors were obtained from a man aged 35-49 years in good health and CMV-seropositive.

V usage is TRBV5-1 and J usage is TRBJ2-5, with 10 nucleotides matching TRBD1. Germline-derived CDR1 and CDR2 are SGHRS and YFSETQ. Trimming removed 3 bases from V and 5 bases from J; junction bases left unmatched: 7. The CDR3 is made up of 15 amino acids. The chain's CDR3 is CASSYGTGAIETQYF. The CDR3 DNA sequence: TGCGCCAGCAGCTATGGGACAGGGGCAATCGAGACCCAGTACTTC. Full variable domain (rest looked up from reference TRBV5-1 and TRBJ2-5): KAGVTQTPRYLIKTRGQQVTLSCSPISGHRSVSWYQQTPGQGLQFLFEYFSETQRNKGNFPGRFSGRQFSNSRSEMNVSTLELGDSALYLCASSYGTGAIETQYFGPGTRLLVL.

The chain is built from TRBV27 and TRBJ2-7; the D gene is possibly TRBD1 (8 bases). Germline-derived CDR1 and CDR2 are MNHEY and SMNVEV (reference sequence). CDR3 size: 14 residues. Trimming shortened V by 6 bases and J by 5 bases, and 17 bases separated the two germline ends. The CDR3 sequence is CASSRRTGRDEQYF. CDR3 nucleotides: TGTGCCAGCAGCCGTCGGACAGGGAGGGACGAGCAGTACTTC.